This TCR beta chain emerged from a study of T-cell reconstitution after alpha-beta-depleted transplantation in children. Study-level results: By about two months after transplant, alpha-beta T cells reportedly arose from several hundred graft clones that had expanded. Newly made T cells mostly supplied T-cell counts and diversity one year after transplant. Day-60 TCRbeta diversity that was high in some patients was derived from surviving recipient T cells and thymic progenitors.

Using unique molecular identifiers, the investigators prepared the TCRbeta library. TCRdb re-called the PCR reads with MiXCR, one entry per CDR3 protein. The sample records about 830,000 distinct CDR3 sequences, about 16% being singletons. This clonotype was counted only a few times. The target antigen is unknown. Sequencing used PBMCs, mostly from graft donor cells, obtained 360 days after TCRalphabeta/CD19-depleted stem cell transplant. The TCR comes from a male patient aged 10 to 17 who had a stem cell transplant for acute lymphoblastic leukemia, so the T cells may come from the graft donor.

CDR3: CASSQDINSQETQYF. CDR3 DNA sequence: TGCGCCAGCAGCCAAGATATTAATAGCCAAGAGACCCAGTACTTC. The chain links TRBV4-1 to TRBJ2-5; D remains ambiguous. This CDR3 region has 15 residues. Looked up from germline, CDR1 is MGHRA and CDR2 is YSYEKL. The V end was cut by 0 bases, the J end by 1 base, with 9 bases between.